The clone carrying this T cell receptor beta chain was picked up a small number of times. Its antigen is unknown. This entry belongs to a study of T-cell memory formation after mild COVID-19. Across the whole study: TCR clusters were mostly donor specific. Study-wide points: CD4/CD8 balance characterized clones contracting day 15 to 85, and CD4+ skew characterized later expanders. A subset of responding clones appeared in pre-infection memory, suggesting cross-reactive memory joined.

A single record per CDR3 protein comes from TCRdb applying MiXCR to the 5' RACE reads. The table has around 510,000 distinct CDR3 sequences, less than 25% seen once. The germline gives CDR1 LNHNV, CDR2 YYDKDF (reference sequence). Trimming shortened V by 0 bases and J by 8 bases, and 8 bases separated the two germline ends. The CDR3 runs 13 residues. The TCR sequence derives from an adult woman who had mild COVID-19 (a few samples of this study predate the infection). Cell type and time point are not known. J is TRBJ2-1 and V is TRBV15; D unresolved. The sequencing input was PBMCs or a T cell subset sorted from them (not recorded which). Here the CDR3 DNA reads TGTGCCACCAGCAGAGATTTTGAGGATGAGCAGTTCTTC. Protein product: CATSRDFEDEQFF.